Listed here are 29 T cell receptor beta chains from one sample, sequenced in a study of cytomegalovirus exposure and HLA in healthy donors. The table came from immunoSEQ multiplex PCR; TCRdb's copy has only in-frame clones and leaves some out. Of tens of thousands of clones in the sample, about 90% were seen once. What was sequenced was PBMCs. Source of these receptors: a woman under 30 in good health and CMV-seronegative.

CDR3 sequence: CASSAGDRGPYQPQHF. DNA for the CDR3: TGTGCCAGCAGTGCGGGCGACAGGGGCCCCTATCAGCCCCAGCATTTT. The chain carries TRBV28 and TRBJ1-5, with TRBD1 identical over 8 bases. V was clipped by 5 bases and J by 5 bases; unmatched bases: 11. The CDR3 is 16 residues long. The germline V gene has CDR1 MDHEN and CDR2 SYDVKM.

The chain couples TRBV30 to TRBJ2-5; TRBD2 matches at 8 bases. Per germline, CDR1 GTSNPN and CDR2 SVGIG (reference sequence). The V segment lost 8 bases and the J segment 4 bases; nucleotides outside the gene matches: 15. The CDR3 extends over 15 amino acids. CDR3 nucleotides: TGTGCCCGGGGGGGCAGGGTCAGCGGGGGAGAGACCCAGTACTTC. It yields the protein CARGGRVSGGETQYF.

This CDR3 reads CAIRGQGVRQPQHF. CDR3 in DNA: TGTGCCATCAGAGGACAGGGCGTTCGCCAGCCCCAGCATTTT. This chain joins TRBV10-3 and TRBJ1-5; 8 positions match TRBD1. The length of the CDR3 is 14 residues. Losses at the gene ends were 6 bases for V and 7 bases for J; bases not matched to a gene: 8. Germline V gene data show CDR1 as ENHRY and CDR2 as SYGVKD.

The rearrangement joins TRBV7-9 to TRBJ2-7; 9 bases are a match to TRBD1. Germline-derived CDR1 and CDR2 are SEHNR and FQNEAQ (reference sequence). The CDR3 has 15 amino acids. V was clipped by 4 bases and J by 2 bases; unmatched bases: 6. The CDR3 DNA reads TGTGCCAGCAGCTCCTCCGGGACAGGGCCCTACGAGCAGTACTTC. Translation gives CASSSSGTGPYEQYF.

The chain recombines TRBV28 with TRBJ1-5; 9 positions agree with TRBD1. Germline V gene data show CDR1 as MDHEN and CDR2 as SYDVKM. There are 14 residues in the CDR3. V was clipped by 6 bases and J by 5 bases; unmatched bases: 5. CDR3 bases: TGTGCCAGCAGCCCGGGACAGGGAGATCAGCCCCAGCATTTT. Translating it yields CASSPGQGDQPQHF.

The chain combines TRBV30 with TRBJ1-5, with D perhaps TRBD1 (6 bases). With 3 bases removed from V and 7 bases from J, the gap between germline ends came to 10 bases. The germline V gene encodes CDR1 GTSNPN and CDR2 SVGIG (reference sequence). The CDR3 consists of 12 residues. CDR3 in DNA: TGTGCCTGGAGCGAGGGGGACCAGCCCCAGCATTTT. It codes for CAWSEGDQPQHF.

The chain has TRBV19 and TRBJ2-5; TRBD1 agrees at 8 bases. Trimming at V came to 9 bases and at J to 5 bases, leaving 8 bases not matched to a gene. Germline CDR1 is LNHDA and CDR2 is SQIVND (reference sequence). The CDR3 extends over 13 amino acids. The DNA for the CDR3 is TGTGCCAGCCACCAGACAGGGGCGGAGACCCAGTACTTC. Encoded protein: CASHQTGAETQYF. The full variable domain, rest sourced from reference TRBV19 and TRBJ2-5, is DGGITQSPKYLFRKEGQNVTLSCEQNLNHDAMYWYRQDPGQGLRLIYYSQIVNDFQKGDIAEGYSVSREKKESFPLTVTSAQKNPTAFYLCASHQTGAETQYFGPGTRLLVL.

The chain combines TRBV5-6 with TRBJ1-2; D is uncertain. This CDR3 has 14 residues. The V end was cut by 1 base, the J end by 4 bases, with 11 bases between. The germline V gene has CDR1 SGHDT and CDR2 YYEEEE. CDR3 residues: CASSLFGQAYGYTF. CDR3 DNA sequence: TGTGCCAGCAGCTTGTTTGGGCAGGCCTATGGCTACACCTTC.

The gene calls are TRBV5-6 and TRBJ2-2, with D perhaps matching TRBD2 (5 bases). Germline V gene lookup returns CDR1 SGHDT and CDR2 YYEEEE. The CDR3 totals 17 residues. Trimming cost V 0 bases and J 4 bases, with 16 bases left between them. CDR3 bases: TGTGCCAGCAGCTTGGGCGGGTCGGGCTTGTTCACCGGGGAGCTGTTTTTT. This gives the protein CASSLGGSGLFTGELFF.

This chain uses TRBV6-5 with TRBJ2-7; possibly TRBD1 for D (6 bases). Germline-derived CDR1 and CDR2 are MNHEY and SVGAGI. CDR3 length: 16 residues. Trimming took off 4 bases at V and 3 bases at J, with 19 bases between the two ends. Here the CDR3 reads CASSFDGQQRYYEQYF. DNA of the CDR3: TGTGCCAGCAGTTTCGACGGACAGCAACGATACTACGAGCAGTACTTC.

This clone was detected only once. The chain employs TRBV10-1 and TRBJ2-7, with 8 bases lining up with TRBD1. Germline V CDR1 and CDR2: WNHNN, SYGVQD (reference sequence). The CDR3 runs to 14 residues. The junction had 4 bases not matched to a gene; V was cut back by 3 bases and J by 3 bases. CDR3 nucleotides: TGCGCCAGCAGTGAATCCACAGGGGGCTACGAGCAGTACTTC. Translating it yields CASSESTGGYEQYF.

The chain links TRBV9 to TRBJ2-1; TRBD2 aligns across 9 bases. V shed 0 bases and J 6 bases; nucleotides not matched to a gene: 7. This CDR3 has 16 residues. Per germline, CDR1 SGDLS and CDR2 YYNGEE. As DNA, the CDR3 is TGTGCCAGCAGCGTAGCCAAACTAGCGGGCCGCAATGAGCAGTTCTTC. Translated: CASSVAKLAGRNEQFF.

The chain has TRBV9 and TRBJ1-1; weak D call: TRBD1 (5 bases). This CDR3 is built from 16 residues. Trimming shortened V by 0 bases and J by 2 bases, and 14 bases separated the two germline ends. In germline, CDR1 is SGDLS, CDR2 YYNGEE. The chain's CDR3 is CASSVDGGDSNTEAFF. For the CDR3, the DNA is TGTGCCAGCAGCGTAGACGGGGGGGACTCAAACACTGAAGCTTTCTTT.

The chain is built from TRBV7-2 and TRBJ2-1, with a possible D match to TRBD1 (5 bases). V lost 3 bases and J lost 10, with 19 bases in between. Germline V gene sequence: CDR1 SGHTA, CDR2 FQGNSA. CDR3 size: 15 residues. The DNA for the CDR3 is TGTGCCAGCAGCTTGGGCAGGGCCCACATGGGAGAGCAGTTCTTC. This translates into CASSLGRAHMGEQFF.

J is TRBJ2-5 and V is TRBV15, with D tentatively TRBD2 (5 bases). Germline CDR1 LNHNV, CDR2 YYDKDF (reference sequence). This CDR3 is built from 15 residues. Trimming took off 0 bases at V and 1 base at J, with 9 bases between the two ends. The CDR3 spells CATSRESAGQETQYF. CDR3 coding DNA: TGTGCCACCAGCAGAGAGTCGGCGGGCCAAGAGACCCAGTACTTC.

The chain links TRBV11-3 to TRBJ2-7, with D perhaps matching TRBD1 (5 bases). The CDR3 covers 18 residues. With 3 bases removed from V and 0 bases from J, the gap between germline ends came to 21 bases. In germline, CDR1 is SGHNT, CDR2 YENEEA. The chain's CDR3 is CASSLFEDWRQGSYEQYF. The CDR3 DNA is TGTGCCAGCAGCTTGTTTGAGGATTGGCGGCAGGGCTCCTACGAGCAGTACTTC.

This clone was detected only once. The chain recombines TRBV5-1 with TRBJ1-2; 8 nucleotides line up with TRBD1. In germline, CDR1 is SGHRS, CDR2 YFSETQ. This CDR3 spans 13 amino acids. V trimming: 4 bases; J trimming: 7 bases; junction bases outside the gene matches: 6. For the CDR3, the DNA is TGCGCCAGCAGCATAGACAGGGGACTTGGCTACACCTTC. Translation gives CASSIDRGLGYTF.

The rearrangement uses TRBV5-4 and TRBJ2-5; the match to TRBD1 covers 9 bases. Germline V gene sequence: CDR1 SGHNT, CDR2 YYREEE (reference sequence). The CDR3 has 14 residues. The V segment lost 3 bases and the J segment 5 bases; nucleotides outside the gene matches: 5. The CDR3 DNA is TGTGCCAGCAGCTCCCCGACAGGGGGTGAGACCCAGTACTTC. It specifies CASSSPTGGETQYF.

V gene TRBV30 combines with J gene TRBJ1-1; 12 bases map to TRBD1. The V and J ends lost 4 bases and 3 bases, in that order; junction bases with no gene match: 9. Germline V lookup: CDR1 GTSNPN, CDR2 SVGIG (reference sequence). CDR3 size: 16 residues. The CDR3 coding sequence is TGTGCCTGGACTCGGGACAGGGGGCGCGGCGACACTGAAGCTTTCTTT. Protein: CAWTRDRGRGDTEAFF.

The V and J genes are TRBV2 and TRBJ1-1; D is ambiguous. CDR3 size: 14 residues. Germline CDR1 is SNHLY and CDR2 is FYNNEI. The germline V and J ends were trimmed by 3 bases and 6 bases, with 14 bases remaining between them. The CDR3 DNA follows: TGTGCCAGCAGTGAGTCGGGGTTCGGGGCTGAAGCTTTCTTT. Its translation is CASSESGFGAEAFF.

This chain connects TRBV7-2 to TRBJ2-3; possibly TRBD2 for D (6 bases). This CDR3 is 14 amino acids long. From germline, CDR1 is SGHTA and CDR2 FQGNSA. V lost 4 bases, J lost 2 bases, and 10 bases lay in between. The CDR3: CASSSDYTTDTQYF. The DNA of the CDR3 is TGTGCCAGCAGCTCGGACTATACCACAGATACGCAGTATTTT.

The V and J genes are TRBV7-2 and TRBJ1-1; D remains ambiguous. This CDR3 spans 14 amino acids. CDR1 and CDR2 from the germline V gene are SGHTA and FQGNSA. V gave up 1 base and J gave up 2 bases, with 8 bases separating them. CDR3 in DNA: TGTGCCAGCAGCTTAGGTCCAGGCAACACTGAAGCTTTCTTT. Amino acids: CASSLGPGNTEAFF. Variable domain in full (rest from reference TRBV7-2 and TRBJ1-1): GAGVSQSPSNKVTEKGKDVELRCDPISGHTALYWYRQSLGQGLEFLIYFQGNSAPDKSGLPSDRFSAERTGGSVSTLTIQRTQQEDSAVYLCASSLGPGNTEAFFGQGTRLTVV.

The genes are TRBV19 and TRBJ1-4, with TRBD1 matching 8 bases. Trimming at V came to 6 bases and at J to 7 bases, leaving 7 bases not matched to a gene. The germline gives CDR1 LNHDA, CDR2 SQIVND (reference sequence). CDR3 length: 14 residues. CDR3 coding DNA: TGTGCCAGTAGCGGGACAGGTACCCCTGAAAAACTGTTTTTT. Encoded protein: CASSGTGTPEKLFF.

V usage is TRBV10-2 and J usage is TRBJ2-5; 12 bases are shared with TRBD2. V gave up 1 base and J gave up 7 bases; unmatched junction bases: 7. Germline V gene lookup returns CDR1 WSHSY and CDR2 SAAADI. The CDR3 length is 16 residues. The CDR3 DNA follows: TGCGCCAGCAGTGAGTGGACTAGCGGGAATATCGTGACCCAGTACTTC. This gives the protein CASSEWTSGNIVTQYF.

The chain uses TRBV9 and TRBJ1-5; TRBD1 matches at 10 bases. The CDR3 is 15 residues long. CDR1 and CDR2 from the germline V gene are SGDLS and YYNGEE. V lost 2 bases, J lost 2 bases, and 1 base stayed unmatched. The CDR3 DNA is TGTGCCAGCAGCGTCGGGACAGGGGGCAATCAGCCCCAGCATTTT. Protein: CASSVGTGGNQPQHF.

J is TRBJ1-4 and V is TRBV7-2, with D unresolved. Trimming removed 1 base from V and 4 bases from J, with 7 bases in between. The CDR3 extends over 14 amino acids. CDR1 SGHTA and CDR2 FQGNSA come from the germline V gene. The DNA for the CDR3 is TGTGCCAGCAGCTTAGGCAGGATTAATGAAAAACTGTTTTTT. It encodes CASSLGRINEKLFF. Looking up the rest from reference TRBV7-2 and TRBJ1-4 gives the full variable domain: GAGVSQSPSNKVTEKGKDVELRCDPISGHTALYWYRQSLGQGLEFLIYFQGNSAPDKSGLPSDRFSAERTGGSVSTLTIQRTQQEDSAVYLCASSLGRINEKLFFGSGTQLSVL.

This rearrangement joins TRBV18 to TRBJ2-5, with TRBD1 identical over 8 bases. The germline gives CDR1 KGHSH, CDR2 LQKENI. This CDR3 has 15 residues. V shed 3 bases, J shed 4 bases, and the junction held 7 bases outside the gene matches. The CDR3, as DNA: TGTGCCAGCTCACCCGGCGGACAGGGTAGAGAGACCCAGTACTTC. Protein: CASSPGGQGRETQYF.

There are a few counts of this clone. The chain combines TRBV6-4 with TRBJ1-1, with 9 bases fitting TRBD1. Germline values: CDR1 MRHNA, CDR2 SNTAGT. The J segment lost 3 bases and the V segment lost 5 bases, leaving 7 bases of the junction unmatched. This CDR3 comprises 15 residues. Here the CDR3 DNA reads TGTGCCAGCAGTCGGACAGGGGTCGGGGACACTGAAGCTTTCTTT. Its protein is CASSRTGVGDTEAFF.

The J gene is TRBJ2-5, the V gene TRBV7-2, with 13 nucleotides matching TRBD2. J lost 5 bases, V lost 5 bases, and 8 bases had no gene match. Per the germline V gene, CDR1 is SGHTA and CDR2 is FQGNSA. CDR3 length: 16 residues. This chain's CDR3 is CASSPGTSGTVETQYF. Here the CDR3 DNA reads TGTGCCAGCAGCCCCGGGACTAGCGGGACAGTGGAGACCCAGTACTTC.